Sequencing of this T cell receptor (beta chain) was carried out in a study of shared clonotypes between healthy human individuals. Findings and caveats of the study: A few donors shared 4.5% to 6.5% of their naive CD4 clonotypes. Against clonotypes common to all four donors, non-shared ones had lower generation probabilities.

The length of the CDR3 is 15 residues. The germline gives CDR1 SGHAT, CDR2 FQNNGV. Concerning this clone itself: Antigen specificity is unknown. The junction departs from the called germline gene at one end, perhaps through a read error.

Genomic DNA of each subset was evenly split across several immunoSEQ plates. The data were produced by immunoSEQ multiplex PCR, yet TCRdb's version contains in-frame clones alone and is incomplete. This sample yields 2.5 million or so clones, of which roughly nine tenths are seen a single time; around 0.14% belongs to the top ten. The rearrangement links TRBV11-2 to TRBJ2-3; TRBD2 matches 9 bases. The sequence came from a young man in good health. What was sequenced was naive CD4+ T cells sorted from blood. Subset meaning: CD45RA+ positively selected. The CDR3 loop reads CASSLEGTSIDTQYF. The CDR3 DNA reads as TGTGCCAGCAGCTTAGAGGGGACTAGCATAGATACGCAGTATTTT.